These T cell receptor beta chains were read from a single sample in a study of blood T cell repertoires in COVID-19. Assay: immunoSEQ multiplex PCR; the TCRdb copy retains only in-frame clones and omits some. The profile shows 150,000 or so clones, around 82% of them singletons. Sequencing was performed on peripheral blood. All receptors come from a human donor with acute or convalescent COVID-19. The donor label of this sample is uncertain. CDR3s include the opening cysteine and the closing phenylalanine or tryptophan. The D gene is left open where the match is weak. Clone size is stated in some rows and not others, as once, few, many or a class when expanded.

d_call: NA; j_call: TRBJ1-5; clone_size: NA; v_call: TRBV19; cdr3_aa: CASTSGTASNQPQHF; cdr3_nt: TGTGCCAGTACCTCAGGGACTGCTAGCAATCAGCCCCAGCATTTT
d_call: NA; j_call: TRBJ1-2; clone_size: NA; v_call: TRBV6-2/TRBV6-3; cdr3_aa: CASSPPTLRGREGKGYTF; cdr3_nt: TGTGCCAGCAGCCCACCAACGCTTCGAGGGAGGGAAGGAAAGGGCTACACCTTC
d_call: NA; j_call: TRBJ1-1; clone_size: NA; v_call: TRBV25-1; cdr3_aa: CASSRSNTEAFF; cdr3_nt: TGTGCCAGTTCTAGGTCGAACACTGAAGCTTTCTTT
d_call: NA; j_call: TRBJ1-2; clone_size: few; v_call: TRBV2; cdr3_aa: CASSDRRDNYGYTF; cdr3_nt: TGTGCCAGCAGCGACAGAAGGGATAACTATGGCTACACCTTC
d_call: TRBD2; j_call: TRBJ2-1; clone_size: NA; v_call: TRBV9; cdr3_aa: CASNVGGASYNEQFF; cdr3_nt: TGTGCCAGCAACGTCGGGGGGGCCTCCTACAATGAGCAGTTCTTC
d_call: NA; j_call: TRBJ1-1; clone_size: NA; v_call: TRBV14; cdr3_aa: CASSRRKGRGTEAFF; cdr3_nt: TGTGCCAGCAGCAGGAGGAAAGGGAGAGGCACTGAAGCTTTCTTT
d_call: NA; j_call: TRBJ1-1; clone_size: NA; v_call: TRBV6-5; cdr3_aa: CASSSGQHNTEAFF; cdr3_nt: TGTGCCAGCAGTTCCGGACAGCACAACACTGAAGCTTTCTTT
d_call: NA; j_call: TRBJ2-3; clone_size: NA; v_call: TRBV6-6; cdr3_aa: CASSTRGFPSTDTQYF; cdr3_nt: TGTGCCAGCAGCACTCGCGGGTTTCCTAGCACAGATACGCAGTATTTT
d_call: NA; j_call: TRBJ1-6; clone_size: NA; v_call: TRBV2; cdr3_aa: CASRPTGGSPLHF; cdr3_nt: TGTGCCAGCAGACCGACAGGAGGATCACCCCTCCACTTT
d_call: TRBD1; j_call: TRBJ2-5; clone_size: NA; v_call: TRBV5-1; cdr3_aa: CASSLLPGQQETQYF; cdr3_nt: TGCGCCAGCAGCTTGCTCCCGGGACAGCAAGAGACCCAGTACTTC
d_call: TRBD1; j_call: TRBJ1-2; clone_size: NA; v_call: TRBV3-1/TRBV3-2; cdr3_aa: CASSQGLGTGVTNYGYTF; cdr3_nt: TGTGCCAGCAGCCAAGGGTTGGGGACAGGGGTAACTAACTATGGCTACACCTTC
d_call: NA; j_call: TRBJ1-1; clone_size: NA; v_call: TRBV30; cdr3_aa: CAWSGWLNTEAFF; cdr3_nt: TGTGCCTGGAGTGGTTGGCTGAACACTGAAGCTTTCTTT
d_call: NA; j_call: TRBJ1-4; clone_size: NA; v_call: TRBV18; cdr3_aa: CASSPRGGNEKLFF; cdr3_nt: TGTGCCAGCTCACCACGGGGAGGTAATGAAAAACTGTTTTTT
d_call: NA; j_call: TRBJ1-2; clone_size: NA; v_call: TRBV6-2/TRBV6-3; cdr3_aa: CASSYGGNYGYTF; cdr3_nt: TGTGCCAGCAGTTACGGGGGGAACTATGGCTACACCTTC
d_call: NA; j_call: TRBJ1-1; clone_size: NA; v_call: TRBV6-5; cdr3_aa: CASRGNTEAFF; cdr3_nt: TGTGCCAGCCGGGGGAACACTGAAGCTTTCTTT
d_call: NA; j_call: TRBJ1-3; clone_size: NA; v_call: TRBV5-1; cdr3_aa: CASSLASSGNTIYF; cdr3_nt: TGCGCCAGCAGCTTGGCGAGCTCTGGAAACACCATATATTTT
d_call: TRBD1; j_call: TRBJ1-4; clone_size: NA; v_call: TRBV30; cdr3_aa: CAWQTGGSEKLFF; cdr3_nt: TGTGCCTGGCAGACAGGGGGGAGTGAAAAACTGTTTTTT
d_call: NA; j_call: TRBJ1-6; clone_size: NA; v_call: TRBV3-1/TRBV3-2; cdr3_aa: CASSQDRADSPLHF; cdr3_nt: TGTGCCAGCAGCCAAGATCGAGCGGATTCACCCCTCCACTTT
d_call: NA; j_call: TRBJ1-1; clone_size: NA; v_call: TRBV28; cdr3_aa: CASTKGGRNTEAFF; cdr3_nt: TGTGCCAGCACTAAGGGGGGGAGAAACACTGAAGCTTTCTTT
d_call: TRBD1; j_call: TRBJ1-4; clone_size: NA; v_call: TRBV25-1; cdr3_aa: CASSEGTVEKLFF; cdr3_nt: TGTGCCAGCAGTGAAGGGACAGTTGAAAAACTGTTTTTT
d_call: NA; j_call: TRBJ2-7; clone_size: NA; v_call: TRBV2; cdr3_aa: CASSTGAHEQYF; cdr3_nt: TGTGCCTCCTCGACAGGAGCACACGAGCAGTACTTC
d_call: NA; j_call: TRBJ1-2; clone_size: few; v_call: TRBV7-9; cdr3_aa: CASSFAGINYGYTF; cdr3_nt: TGTGCCAGCAGCTTTGCAGGCATTAACTATGGCTACACCTTC
d_call: TRBD2; j_call: TRBJ2-1; clone_size: NA; v_call: TRBV7-3; cdr3_aa: CASSLTPGGGNEQFF; cdr3_nt: TGTGCCAGCAGCTTAACTCCCGGCGGGGGCAATGAGCAGTTCTTC
d_call: NA; j_call: TRBJ1-2; clone_size: NA; v_call: TRBV5-1; cdr3_aa: CASSPDEPPRSYTF; cdr3_nt: TGCGCCAGCAGCCCAGATGAGCCCCCGAGGAGCTACACCTTC
d_call: NA; j_call: TRBJ1-4; clone_size: NA; v_call: TRBV9; cdr3_aa: CASSVEPLREGYAREKLFF; cdr3_nt: TGTGCCAGCAGCGTAGAACCTCTCCGGGAGGGTTACGCTCGTGAAAAACTGTTTTTT
d_call: TRBD2; j_call: TRBJ2-2; clone_size: NA; v_call: TRBV4-2; cdr3_aa: CASSQLAGGNTGELFF; cdr3_nt: TGTGCCAGCAGCCAACTAGCGGGGGGGAACACCGGGGAGCTGTTTTTT
d_call: TRBD1; j_call: TRBJ2-7; clone_size: NA; v_call: TRBV7-8; cdr3_aa: CASSHDRGNYEQYF; cdr3_nt: TGTGCCAGCAGCCACGACAGGGGCAATTACGAGCAGTACTTC
d_call: TRBD1; j_call: TRBJ1-3; clone_size: few; v_call: TRBV7-9; cdr3_aa: CASSPWGQGGTGNTIYF; cdr3_nt: TGTGCCAGCAGCCCCTGGGGACAGGGAGGCACTGGAAACACCATATATTTT
d_call: TRBD1; j_call: TRBJ2-7; clone_size: NA; v_call: TRBV10-1; cdr3_aa: CASSEAGQGRYEQYF; cdr3_nt: TGCGCCAGCAGTGAGGCGGGACAGGGTCGGTACGAGCAGTACTTC
d_call: TRBD1; j_call: TRBJ1-2; clone_size: NA; v_call: TRBV30; cdr3_aa: CAWGQGVDGYTF; cdr3_nt: TGTGCCTGGGGACAGGGAGTGGATGGCTACACCTTC
d_call: TRBD1; j_call: TRBJ1-2; clone_size: once; v_call: TRBV6-1; cdr3_aa: CASSEWDRYGYTF; cdr3_nt: TGTGCCAGCAGTGAATGGGACAGATATGGCTACACCTTC
d_call: NA; j_call: TRBJ2-5; clone_size: NA; v_call: TRBV24-1; cdr3_aa: CATSDLLRLLTWETQYF; cdr3_nt: TGTGCCACCAGTGATTTGCTCAGACTCCTAACGTGGGAGACCCAGTACTTC
d_call: TRBD2; j_call: TRBJ2-1; clone_size: NA; v_call: TRBV19; cdr3_aa: CASSIGSGPYNEQFF; cdr3_nt: TGTGCCAGTAGTATAGGTAGCGGGCCTTACAATGAGCAGTTCTTC
d_call: TRBD1; j_call: TRBJ2-7; clone_size: NA; v_call: TRBV6-5; cdr3_aa: CASGEQGSPPYF; cdr3_nt: TGTGCCAGCGGAGAACAGGGGTCCCCTCCGTACTTC
d_call: TRBD1; j_call: TRBJ1-6; clone_size: NA; v_call: TRBV18; cdr3_aa: CASSLAGTGDSPLHF; cdr3_nt: TGTGCCAGCTCACTCGCTGGGACAGGGGATTCACCCCTCCACTTT
d_call: TRBD2; j_call: TRBJ2-5; clone_size: NA; v_call: TRBV2; cdr3_aa: CASRASGGQETQYF; cdr3_nt: TGTGCCAGCAGGGCTAGCGGGGGCCAAGAGACCCAGTACTTC
d_call: TRBD2; j_call: TRBJ2-1; clone_size: few; v_call: TRBV30; cdr3_aa: CAWSDLGGESKQFF; cdr3_nt: TGTGCCTGGAGCGACCTGGGGGGGGAAAGTAAACAGTTCTTC
d_call: NA; j_call: TRBJ1-2; clone_size: NA; v_call: TRBV6-6; cdr3_aa: CASSYERANYGYTF; cdr3_nt: TGTGCCAGCAGTTATGAGAGGGCTAACTATGGCTACACCTTC
d_call: NA; j_call: TRBJ1-6; clone_size: few; v_call: TRBV6-5; cdr3_aa: CASSYEGHASPLHF; cdr3_nt: TGTGCCAGCAGTTACGAGGGACACGCTTCACCCCTCCACTTT
d_call: NA; j_call: TRBJ2-2; clone_size: NA; v_call: TRBV5-1; cdr3_aa: CASTTSSVFYTGELFF; cdr3_nt: TGCGCCAGCACCACCTCTAGCGTGTTCTACACCGGGGAGCTGTTTTTT
d_call: TRBD1; j_call: TRBJ1-6; clone_size: once; v_call: TRBV6-5; cdr3_aa: CASSLRQGPSSPLHF; cdr3_nt: TGTGCCAGCAGCCTGCGACAGGGTCCGAGCTCACCCCTCCACTTT
d_call: NA; j_call: TRBJ1-5; clone_size: NA; v_call: TRBV5-1; cdr3_aa: CASSLGSGQPQHF; cdr3_nt: TGCGCCAGCAGCTTAGGGAGCGGGCAGCCCCAGCATTTT
d_call: TRBD1; j_call: TRBJ1-1; clone_size: NA; v_call: TRBV7-9; cdr3_aa: CASSPSGRQGEAFF; cdr3_nt: TGTGCCAGCAGCCCCAGTGGCCGACAGGGAGAAGCTTTCTTT
d_call: NA; j_call: TRBJ1-1; clone_size: NA; v_call: TRBV10-3; cdr3_aa: CAISREGDTEAFF; cdr3_nt: TGTGCCATCAGTAGAGAGGGGGACACTGAAGCTTTCTTT
d_call: NA; j_call: TRBJ2-5; clone_size: NA; v_call: TRBV20-1; cdr3_aa: CSASGDGPEAQYF; cdr3_nt: TGCAGTGCTAGTGGAGACGGCCCGGAGGCCCAGTACTTC
d_call: TRBD1; j_call: TRBJ1-6; clone_size: NA; v_call: TRBV30; cdr3_aa: CAWSRTGDSPLHF; cdr3_nt: TGTGCCTGGAGCAGGACAGGGGATTCACCCCTCCACTTT
d_call: NA; j_call: TRBJ1-3; clone_size: few; v_call: TRBV5-1; cdr3_aa: CASSLATRLDTIYF; cdr3_nt: TGCGCCAGCAGCTTGGCTACCAGGTTGGACACCATATATTTT
d_call: TRBD2; j_call: TRBJ2-7; clone_size: NA; v_call: TRBV4-3; cdr3_aa: CASSRGTSGNYEQYF; cdr3_nt: TGCGCCAGCAGCCGTGGGACTAGCGGAAACTACGAGCAGTACTTC
d_call: NA; j_call: TRBJ1-1; clone_size: once; v_call: TRBV6-5; cdr3_aa: CASSKEMNTEAFF; cdr3_nt: TGTGCCAGCAGTAAGGAGATGAACACTGAAGCTTTCTTT
d_call: TRBD1; j_call: TRBJ1-6; clone_size: NA; v_call: TRBV5-1; cdr3_aa: CASSSPGQYNSPLHF; cdr3_nt: TGCGCCAGCAGCTCCCCGGGACAGTATAATTCACCCCTCCACTTT
d_call: NA; j_call: TRBJ1-1; clone_size: NA; v_call: TRBV6-5; cdr3_aa: CASSDSGQVNTEAFF; cdr3_nt: TGTGCCAGCAGTGACTCGGGGCAGGTGAACACTGAAGCTTTCTTT
d_call: NA; j_call: TRBJ2-6; clone_size: few; v_call: TRBV5-1; cdr3_aa: CASSLQGANVLTF; cdr3_nt: TGCGCCAGCAGCTTGCAAGGGGCCAACGTCCTGACTTTC
d_call: NA; j_call: TRBJ1-2; clone_size: NA; v_call: TRBV10-3; cdr3_aa: CAISESVSYGYTF; cdr3_nt: TGTGCCATCAGTGAGTCGGTTAGTTATGGCTACACCTTC
d_call: TRBD1; j_call: TRBJ1-5; clone_size: once; v_call: TRBV5-1; cdr3_aa: CASSFTGDSYQPQHF; cdr3_nt: TGCGCCAGCAGCTTTACCGGGGACAGTTATCAGCCCCAGCATTTT
d_call: NA; j_call: TRBJ2-5; clone_size: once; v_call: TRBV4-3; cdr3_aa: CASSLNWGVGETQYF; cdr3_nt: TGCGCCAGCAGCCTCAATTGGGGGGTAGGGGAGACCCAGTACTTC
d_call: NA; j_call: TRBJ1-2; clone_size: few; v_call: TRBV5-1; cdr3_aa: CASSLPANYGYTF; cdr3_nt: TGCGCCAGCAGCTTGCCAGCTAACTATGGCTACACCTTC
d_call: NA; j_call: TRBJ2-7; clone_size: once; v_call: TRBV5-1; cdr3_aa: CASSVTGGSYEQYF; cdr3_nt: TGCGCCAGCAGCGTGACAGGAGGCTCCTACGAGCAGTACTTC
d_call: NA; j_call: TRBJ1-2; clone_size: NA; v_call: TRBV6-2/TRBV6-3; cdr3_aa: CASSYSSQGNYGYTF; cdr3_nt: TGTGCCAGCAGTTACTCTTCACAGGGTAACTATGGCTACACCTTC